A selection of T cell receptor beta chains follows, all from one sample in a study of TIL therapy for anti-PD-1-resistant metastatic lung cancer. Some clones are missing from TCRdb's copy, which holds only in-frame ones; the method was immunoSEQ multiplex PCR. The repertoire holds about 20,000 clones, with about two thirds as singletons. The input for sequencing was blood, taken at baseline. The origin of the receptors is a person between 25 and 79 years old with non-small cell lung cancer. Each CDR3 is given with its conserved first and last residue. Fields, in order: CDR3 DNA, CDR3 protein, J gene, D gene, V gene, clone size. D genes are given only for firm matches. Rows may omit the clone size; those that give it use once, few, many or a size class.

CDR3nt: TGTGCCAGCAGCTTATATCCGACAGGGGGCAATCAGCCCCAGCATTTT
CDR3aa: CASSLYPTGGNQPQHF
j_gene: TRBJ1-5
d_gene: TRBD1
v_gene: TRBV5-5
abundance: -

CDR3nt: TGTGCCAGCAGCTTAATCGTAGCGGGAGTTGGAGAGACCCAGTACTTC
CDR3aa: CASSLIVAGVGETQYF
j_gene: TRBJ2-5
d_gene: TRBD2
v_gene: TRBV11-2
abundance: -

CDR3nt: TGTGCCAGCAGCCCTCGACAGAGGTACGGAAACACCATATATTTT
CDR3aa: CASSPRQRYGNTIYF
j_gene: TRBJ1-3
d_gene: -
v_gene: TRBV7-2
abundance: -

CDR3nt: TGTGCCAGCAGCCACGGACGGTTCTCTGGGGCCAACGTCCTGACTTTC
CDR3aa: CASSHGRFSGANVLTF
j_gene: TRBJ2-6
d_gene: -
v_gene: TRBV7-9
abundance: -

CDR3nt: TGCGCCAGCAGCTTGGGGATCGGGGTTGGAGATACGCAGTATTTT
CDR3aa: CASSLGIGVGDTQYF
j_gene: TRBJ2-3
d_gene: -
v_gene: TRBV5-1
abundance: -

CDR3nt: TGTGCCAGCAGTTCGGGGGGGACAGGTGGCGACGGCTACACCTTC
CDR3aa: CASSSGGTGGDGYTF
j_gene: TRBJ1-2
d_gene: TRBD1
v_gene: TRBV6-5
abundance: -

CDR3nt: TGTGCCAGCAGTGACCAGTCTAATCAGCCCCAGCATTTT
CDR3aa: CASSDQSNQPQHF
j_gene: TRBJ1-5
d_gene: -
v_gene: TRBV25-1
abundance: -

CDR3nt: TGTGCCAGCAGCTTAGTGGGACATGACGAGCAGTACTTC
CDR3aa: CASSLVGHDEQYF
j_gene: TRBJ2-7
d_gene: -
v_gene: TRBV7-9
abundance: -

CDR3nt: TGTGCCAGAAGCTTGTCTGGTAGCGGTGTATTGAGCTCCTACGAGCAGTACTTC
CDR3aa: CARSLSGSGVLSSYEQYF
j_gene: TRBJ2-7
d_gene: -
v_gene: TRBV5-3
abundance: -

CDR3nt: TGCGCCAGCAGCTTGGAGGCTTGGGGAGGGGGTGAGCAGTTCTTC
CDR3aa: CASSLEAWGGGEQFF
j_gene: TRBJ2-1
d_gene: -
v_gene: TRBV5-1
abundance: -

CDR3nt: TGTGCCAGCAGTCAAGCGCAACGCACAGATACGCAGTATTTT
CDR3aa: CASSQAQRTDTQYF
j_gene: TRBJ2-3
d_gene: -
v_gene: TRBV3-1/TRBV3-2
abundance: -

CDR3nt: TGCGCCAGCAGCTTAGAAGAGTGGGACAGGGGTAGAACTGAAGCTTTCTTT
CDR3aa: CASSLEEWDRGRTEAFF
j_gene: TRBJ1-1
d_gene: TRBD1
v_gene: TRBV5-1
abundance: -

CDR3nt: TGCGCCAGCAGCTTGGCATCAGTAGCGGGAGTGGGGGAGCAGTTCTTC
CDR3aa: CASSLASVAGVGEQFF
j_gene: TRBJ2-1
d_gene: TRBD2
v_gene: TRBV5-1
abundance: -

CDR3nt: TGCAGTGCTAGTGGGATCCAAAGGGGAAATGAAAAACTGTTTTTT
CDR3aa: CSASGIQRGNEKLFF
j_gene: TRBJ1-4
d_gene: -
v_gene: TRBV20-1
abundance: -

CDR3nt: TGCGCCAGCAGCCATCCTAGCGGGAGGGGAGCCAAAAACATTCAGTACTTC
CDR3aa: CASSHPSGRGAKNIQYF
j_gene: TRBJ2-4
d_gene: TRBD2
v_gene: TRBV4-1
abundance: -

CDR3nt: TGTGCCAGCAGCGCCCGTGGGGGCAATCAGCCCCAGCATTTT
CDR3aa: CASSARGGNQPQHF
j_gene: TRBJ1-5
d_gene: -
v_gene: TRBV7-2
abundance: -

CDR3nt: TGTGCCAGTAGTATAGAGCTGTACAGAGACGAGCAGTACTTC
CDR3aa: CASSIELYRDEQYF
j_gene: TRBJ2-7
d_gene: -
v_gene: TRBV19
abundance: few

CDR3nt: TGCAGCGTTGAATTTGCCCTTAGCACCGGGGAGCTGTTTTTT
CDR3aa: CSVEFALSTGELFF
j_gene: TRBJ2-2
d_gene: -
v_gene: TRBV29-1
abundance: -

CDR3nt: TGTGCCAGCAGTTTCGGTACCTCCTACGAGCAGTACTTC
CDR3aa: CASSFGTSYEQYF
j_gene: TRBJ2-7
d_gene: -
v_gene: TRBV27
abundance: -

CDR3nt: TGTGCCAGCAGTTACGGAGCGGGCCATTACAATGAGCAGTTCTTC
CDR3aa: CASSYGAGHYNEQFF
j_gene: TRBJ2-1
d_gene: -
v_gene: TRBV6-5
abundance: -

CDR3nt: TGTGCCAGCAGCACACAGGGGAGTGAGCAGTTCTTC
CDR3aa: CASSTQGSEQFF
j_gene: TRBJ2-1
d_gene: TRBD1
v_gene: TRBV2
abundance: -

CDR3nt: TGTGCCAGCAGAAAGGGACAGCTAGATCAGCCCCAGCATTTT
CDR3aa: CASRKGQLDQPQHF
j_gene: TRBJ1-5
d_gene: TRBD1
v_gene: TRBV7-2
abundance: -

CDR3nt: TGCGCCAGCAGCTTGAACGGGTTCTATAATTCACCCCTCCACTTT
CDR3aa: CASSLNGFYNSPLHF
j_gene: TRBJ1-6
d_gene: -
v_gene: TRBV5-1
abundance: once

CDR3nt: TGCGCCAGCAGCCAAGATCGGACCCAAATTGCTAATGAAAAACTGTTTTTT
CDR3aa: CASSQDRTQIANEKLFF
j_gene: TRBJ1-4
d_gene: -
v_gene: TRBV4-1
abundance: -

CDR3nt: TGTGCCACCAGTGATCGCACAGGTTATCAGCCCCAGCATTTT
CDR3aa: CATSDRTGYQPQHF
j_gene: TRBJ1-5
d_gene: -
v_gene: TRBV24-1
abundance: few

CDR3nt: TGTGCCAGTAGTATAGCTAGCGGCCAAGAGACCCAGTACTTC
CDR3aa: CASSIASGQETQYF
j_gene: TRBJ2-5
d_gene: TRBD2
v_gene: TRBV19
abundance: once

CDR3nt: TGTGCCAGCAGTTACTCACTAGCGGGGGGTTACAATGAGCAGTTCTTC
CDR3aa: CASSYSLAGGYNEQFF
j_gene: TRBJ2-1
d_gene: TRBD2
v_gene: TRBV6-2/TRBV6-3
abundance: -

CDR3nt: TGTGCCAGCAGCCAAGAGGCAGACGTCTACACCTTC
CDR3aa: CASSQEADVYTF
j_gene: TRBJ1-2
d_gene: -
v_gene: TRBV3-1/TRBV3-2
abundance: -

CDR3nt: TGCGCCAGCAGCTTGGCAGCGGGGGGCCCTAACCCTAACTATGGCTACACCTTC
CDR3aa: CASSLAAGGPNPNYGYTF
j_gene: TRBJ1-2
d_gene: -
v_gene: TRBV5-1
abundance: -

CDR3nt: TGCGCCAGCAGCCAAGCAGATATGGGACTAGCGACCTACAATGAGCAGTTCTTC
CDR3aa: CASSQADMGLATYNEQFF
j_gene: TRBJ2-1
d_gene: TRBD2
v_gene: TRBV4-1
abundance: few

CDR3nt: TGTGCCAGCAATCTAGCGGGTGGCACGCAGTATTTT
CDR3aa: CASNLAGGTQYF
j_gene: TRBJ2-3
d_gene: TRBD2
v_gene: TRBV2
abundance: -

CDR3nt: TGTGCCAGCAGCTTTCCCTACAATGAGCAGTTCTTC
CDR3aa: CASSFPYNEQFF
j_gene: TRBJ2-1
d_gene: -
v_gene: TRBV5-4
abundance: -

CDR3nt: TGTGCCAGCAGCGGACAGGGGGCGAATTCACCCCTCCACTTT
CDR3aa: CASSGQGANSPLHF
j_gene: TRBJ1-6
d_gene: TRBD1
v_gene: TRBV2
abundance: -

CDR3nt: TGTGCCAGTAGTATTGGAGCAGGGATGGGGTCACCCCTCCACTTT
CDR3aa: CASSIGAGMGSPLHF
j_gene: TRBJ1-6
d_gene: -
v_gene: TRBV19
abundance: -

CDR3nt: TGTGCCAGTAAAGGGTTTCAGGAGACCCAGTACTTC
CDR3aa: CASKGFQETQYF
j_gene: TRBJ2-5
d_gene: -
v_gene: TRBV19
abundance: -

CDR3nt: TGCGCCAGCAGCTTGGGGGACTATCCAACTAATGAAAAACTGTTTTTT
CDR3aa: CASSLGDYPTNEKLFF
j_gene: TRBJ1-4
d_gene: -
v_gene: TRBV5-1
abundance: -

CDR3nt: TGTGCCAGCACCAAACGACGGACGGTGAACACTGAAGCTTTCTTT
CDR3aa: CASTKRRTVNTEAFF
j_gene: TRBJ1-1
d_gene: -
v_gene: TRBV6-6
abundance: -

CDR3nt: TGTGCCAGCAGTTACTCGGACCTCTCTGGAAACACCATATATTTT
CDR3aa: CASSYSDLSGNTIYF
j_gene: TRBJ1-3
d_gene: -
v_gene: TRBV6-6
abundance: -

CDR3nt: TGTGCCAGCAGCTTATTTTACAATGAGCAGTTCTTC
CDR3aa: CASSLFYNEQFF
j_gene: TRBJ2-1
d_gene: -
v_gene: TRBV7-2
abundance: -

CDR3nt: TGTGCCAGCAGTTCCTACCAGGGGGGCACTGAAGCTTTCTTT
CDR3aa: CASSSYQGGTEAFF
j_gene: TRBJ1-1
d_gene: TRBD1
v_gene: TRBV6-5
abundance: -

CDR3nt: TGTGCCAGCAGCCCAAAGGGGGGAATTGAAGCTTTCTTT
CDR3aa: CASSPKGGIEAFF
j_gene: TRBJ1-1
d_gene: -
v_gene: TRBV6-5
abundance: once

CDR3nt: TGTGCCAGCAGCTCGTCCCGGGACAGATACACCGGGGAGCTGTTTTTT
CDR3aa: CASSSSRDRYTGELFF
j_gene: TRBJ2-2
d_gene: TRBD1
v_gene: TRBV5-6
abundance: -

CDR3nt: TGCGCCAGCAGTGAGTCGGGTTACGAGCAGTACTTC
CDR3aa: CASSESGYEQYF
j_gene: TRBJ2-7
d_gene: -
v_gene: TRBV10-2
abundance: -

CDR3nt: TGTGCCAGCAGCCAACGCCCTTTCCCACCCTACAATGAGCAGTTCTTC
CDR3aa: CASSQRPFPPYNEQFF
j_gene: TRBJ2-1
d_gene: -
v_gene: TRBV3-1/TRBV3-2
abundance: -

CDR3nt: TGTGCCAGCAGCTTGGCCCCACAGGGATTTTTTATCGACGAGCAGTACTTC
CDR3aa: CASSLAPQGFFIDEQYF
j_gene: TRBJ2-7
d_gene: -
v_gene: TRBV5-5
abundance: -

CDR3nt: TGTGCCAGCAGCTTACAGGGGATTAGCAAAAACATTCAGTACTTC
CDR3aa: CASSLQGISKNIQYF
j_gene: TRBJ2-4
d_gene: -
v_gene: TRBV7-2
abundance: few

CDR3nt: TGTGCCAGTAGTCCGACAGGCTTCAGCACTGAAGCTTTCTTT
CDR3aa: CASSPTGFSTEAFF
j_gene: TRBJ1-1
d_gene: -
v_gene: TRBV19
abundance: few

CDR3nt: TGCGCCAGCAGCTTGCCTTCTGCGGGGTCCTACGAGCAGTACTTC
CDR3aa: CASSLPSAGSYEQYF
j_gene: TRBJ2-7
d_gene: -
v_gene: TRBV5-1
abundance: -

CDR3nt: TGTGCCAGCAGTTTATCAGGGTTAGGATACTCCTATAATTCACCCCTCCACTTT
CDR3aa: CASSLSGLGYSYNSPLHF
j_gene: TRBJ1-6
d_gene: -
v_gene: TRBV27
abundance: few

CDR3nt: TGTGCCAGCAGTTTAGGAGCCCTATATAGCAATCAGCCCCAGCATTTT
CDR3aa: CASSLGALYSNQPQHF
j_gene: TRBJ1-5
d_gene: -
v_gene: TRBV28
abundance: -

CDR3nt: TGTGCCTGGAGTGCACGGATGAACACTGAAGCTTTCTTT
CDR3aa: CAWSARMNTEAFF
j_gene: TRBJ1-1
d_gene: -
v_gene: TRBV30
abundance: -

CDR3nt: TGCGCCAGCAGCTCTGGGACTAGCGGGAGCGATGAGCAGTTCTTC
CDR3aa: CASSSGTSGSDEQFF
j_gene: TRBJ2-1
d_gene: TRBD2
v_gene: TRBV5-1
abundance: -

CDR3nt: TGTGCCAGCACCGAAAGGGGAATGAACACTGAAGCTTTCTTT
CDR3aa: CASTERGMNTEAFF
j_gene: TRBJ1-1
d_gene: -
v_gene: TRBV6-5
abundance: once

CDR3nt: TGTGCCAGCAGCTTAGCGGGGAATCGCAATGAGCAGTTCTTC
CDR3aa: CASSLAGNRNEQFF
j_gene: TRBJ2-1
d_gene: -
v_gene: TRBV7-2
abundance: -

CDR3nt: TGTGCCAGTAGTATAGATTACAGGAGTAATCAGCCCCAGCATTTT
CDR3aa: CASSIDYRSNQPQHF
j_gene: TRBJ1-5
d_gene: -
v_gene: TRBV19
abundance: -

CDR3nt: TGCAGCGTTCGGGCGGGGCTCAACTATGGCTACACCTTC
CDR3aa: CSVRAGLNYGYTF
j_gene: TRBJ1-2
d_gene: -
v_gene: TRBV29-1
abundance: -

CDR3nt: TGCAGCTCGGACACAGATACGCAGTATTTT
CDR3aa: CSSDTDTQYF
j_gene: TRBJ2-3
d_gene: -
v_gene: TRBV29-1
abundance: -